This T cell receptor beta chain was profiled in a study of T-cell memory formation after mild COVID-19. Study details: TCR clusters were mostly donor specific.

One entry per CDR3 protein results from TCRdb running MiXCR on the 5' RACE reads. The sample yields hundreds of thousands of distinct CDR3 sequences, 12% to 15% seen once. For this clonotype: Its antigen is as yet unknown.

Germline CDR1 and CDR2: MNHEY and SVGAGI. V was trimmed by 6 bases and J by 3 bases, leaving 21 bases between them. The CDR3 is 17 amino acids. Regarding the study as a whole: Memory sampled before infection contained some responding clones, suggesting cross-reactive memory joined.

This receptor was taken from a young man who had mild COVID-19 (a few samples of this study predate the infection). Cell type and time point are not known. Sequencing was carried out using PBMCs or a T cell subset sorted from them (not recorded which). This chain joins TRBV6-5 and TRBJ1-5; tentatively, D is TRBD1 (5 bases). The CDR3 protein is CASSSQSGPLINQPQHF. The CDR3 nucleotides are TGTGCCAGCAGCTCGCAGTCGGGACCCCTGATCAATCAGCCCCAGCATTTT.